This T cell receptor (beta chain) was sequenced during a study of T cells in Graves' hyperthyroidism and ophthalmopathy. General study points: In blood, most of the thyroid clonotypes expanded above 0.001 were also present.

From RNA transcripts, TCR beta CDR3 regions were amplified. Using the HTBI primer set, a first-round RT-PCR was run on the TCR CDR3. TCRdb re-called the multiplex PCR reads with MiXCR, one entry per CDR3 protein. Of 600,000 or so distinct CDR3 sequences listed, about a sixth are singletons. Stable Graves' hyperthyroidism meant no ophthalmopathy progression within 18 months. Patients with uncontrolled infections, other autoimmune diseases, pregnancy or lactation were excluded. A remark on this clonotype: The target antigen is unknown.

The specimen sequenced was blood. This clonotype was obtained from a woman aged 25-40 years with Graves' hyperthyroidism.

The CDR3 nucleotides are TGTGCCAGTAGTATGAGAGGGACAGGGAACTACGAGCAGTACTTC. Translating gives CASSMRGTGNYEQYF. This chain connects TRBV19 to TRBJ2-7; 9 positions agree with TRBD1. With V trimmed by 3 bases and J by 3 bases, 6 bases remained unmatched. There are 15 residues in the CDR3. CDR1 and CDR2 (germline): LNHDA, SQIVND (reference sequence).